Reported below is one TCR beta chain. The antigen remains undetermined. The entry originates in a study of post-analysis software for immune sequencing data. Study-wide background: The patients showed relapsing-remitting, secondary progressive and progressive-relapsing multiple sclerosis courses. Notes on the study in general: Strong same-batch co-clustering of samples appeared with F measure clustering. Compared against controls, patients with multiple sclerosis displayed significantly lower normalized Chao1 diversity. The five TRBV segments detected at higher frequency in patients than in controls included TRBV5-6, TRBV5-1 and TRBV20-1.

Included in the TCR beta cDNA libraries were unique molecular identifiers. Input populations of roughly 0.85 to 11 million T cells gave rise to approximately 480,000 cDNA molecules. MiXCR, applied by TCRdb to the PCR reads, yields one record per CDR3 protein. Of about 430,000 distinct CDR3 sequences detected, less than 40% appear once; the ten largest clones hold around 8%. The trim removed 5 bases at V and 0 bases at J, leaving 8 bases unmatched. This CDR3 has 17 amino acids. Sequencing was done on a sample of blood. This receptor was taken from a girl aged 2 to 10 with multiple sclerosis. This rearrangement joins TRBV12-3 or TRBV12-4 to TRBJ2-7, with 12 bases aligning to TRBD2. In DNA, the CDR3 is TGTGCCAGCAGTCTGACTAGCGGGGGCTCACTCTCCTACGAGCAGTACTTC. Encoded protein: CASSLTSGGSLSYEQYF.